What follows are 17 T cell receptor beta chains derived from one specimen sequenced in a study of T cells after yellow fever vaccination. TCRdb fed the 5' RACE reads into MiXCR, producing one record per CDR3 protein. The repertoire holds nearly 550,000 distinct CDR3 sequences, with 15% to 20% as singletons. The material sequenced was PBMCs, taken 15 days after the yellow fever booster vaccination. These receptors originate from a man aged 30-40 years who received the YFV17D yellow fever vaccine.

This chain uses TRBV6-5 with TRBJ2-1; 8 bases fit TRBD2. J was trimmed by 7 bases and V by 8 bases; bases with no gene match: 1. The CDR3 totals 11 residues. Germline assignment: CDR1 MNHEY and CDR2 SVGAGI. The CDR3, as DNA: TGTGCCAGCGAGCGGGGGAATGAGCAGTTCTTC. It translates to CASERGNEQFF.

This clonotype was picked up a small number of times. V gene TRBV7-9 combines with J gene TRBJ2-1; 11 nucleotides match TRBD1. The CDR3 contains 15 residues. Germline values: CDR1 SEHNR, CDR2 FQNEAQ (reference sequence). V trimming: 4 bases; J trimming: 8 bases; junction bases outside the gene matches: 7. CDR3 sequence (DNA): TGTGCCAGCAGCTCGGACAGGGGGCGAGTCTATGAGCAGTTCTTC. Amino acids: CASSSDRGRVYEQFF.

This chain links TRBV28 with TRBJ2-7; possible D gene TRBD1, 5 bases. Trimming shortened V by 1 base and J by 3 bases, and 13 bases separated the two germline ends. Germline assignment: CDR1 MDHEN and CDR2 SYDVKM. This CDR3 spans 15 amino acids. This CDR3 reads CASSLSASGNYEQYF. Here the CDR3 DNA reads TGTGCCAGCAGTTTATCCGCCTCAGGGAACTACGAGCAGTACTTC.

This clonotype was detected only a few times. The CDR3 loop reads CASSWEKDTQYF. CDR3 bases: TGTGCCAGCAGTTGGGAAAAAGATACGCAGTATTTT. The V and J genes are TRBV12-3 or TRBV12-4 and TRBJ2-3; D is undetermined. The CDR3 is 12 amino acids. V lost 4 bases, J lost 5 bases, and 7 bases lay in between.

The chain has TRBV11-2 and TRBJ2-7, with D perhaps given as TRBD1 or TRBD2 (5 bases each). Trimming left V 1 base short and J 0 bases short, with 13 bases between. Looked up from germline, CDR1 is SGHAT and CDR2 is FQNNGV. The CDR3 contains 16 residues. Here the CDR3 reads CASSLAFRGSSYEQYF. CDR3 bases: TGTGCCAGCAGCTTAGCTTTTCGGGGCAGCTCCTACGAGCAGTACTTC.

This clonotype appeared a few times. The chain recombines TRBV7-2 with TRBJ1-4; D uncertain. V was pared by 3 bases and J by 0 bases, with 8 bases between. CDR1 is SGHTA and CDR2 is FQGNSA in the germline V gene. CDR3 length: 15 amino acids. CDR3 residues: CASSLGFSTNEKLFF. CDR3 in DNA: TGTGCCAGCAGCTTGGGATTTTCAACTAATGAAAAACTGTTTTTT.

This rearrangement joins TRBV24-1 to TRBJ2-5; D perhaps matches TRBD1 (5 bases). The CDR3 sequence is 14 residues long. The germline V gene encodes CDR1 KGHDR and CDR2 SFDVKD. V was trimmed by 1 base and J by 2 bases, leaving 7 bases between them. The CDR3 loop reads CATSDLTGQETQYF. The CDR3 region has the DNA TGTGCCACCAGTGATTTAACAGGACAAGAGACCCAGTACTTC.

In this sample, this clonotype turned up many times. The chain carries TRBV6-5 and TRBJ1-2; D possibly corresponds to TRBD1 (6 bases). The germline V and J ends were trimmed by 2 bases and 1 base, with 14 bases remaining between them. The germline V gene has CDR1 MNHEY and CDR2 SVGAGI. This CDR3 spans 16 amino acids. The CDR3 DNA reads as TGTGCCAGCAGTTACGCCAGACAGGCGCATAACTATGGCTACACCTTC. Translated: CASSYARQAHNYGYTF.

This clonotype was detected a few times. V gene TRBV20-1 combines with J gene TRBJ2-5; no clear D. The CDR3 runs to 15 residues. Trimming pared 3 bases from V and 3 bases from J, leaving 17 bases between. Per the germline V gene, CDR1 is DFQATT and CDR2 is SNEGSKA (reference sequence). CDR3 coding DNA: TGCAGTGCTAGCATGGCGGTTACTCTCAAAGAGACCCAGTACTTC. Residues: CSASMAVTLKETQYF.

This clonotype appeared a few times. The CDR3 sequence is CASGVAFSYNEQFF. The DNA of the CDR3 is TGTGCCAGCGGCGTAGCGTTTTCCTACAATGAGCAGTTCTTC. The rearrangement joins TRBV7-2 to TRBJ2-1; D perhaps matches TRBD2 (5 bases). Germline-derived CDR1 and CDR2 are SGHTA and FQGNSA. This CDR3 has 14 residues. Deletions cut 8 bases from V and 1 base from J, with 12 bases between. Using reference TRBV7-2 and TRBJ2-1 for the parts outside the CDR3, the full variable domain is GAGVSQSPSNKVTEKGKDVELRCDPISGHTALYWYRQSLGQGLEFLIYFQGNSAPDKSGLPSDRFSAERTGGSVSTLTIQRTQQEDSAVYLCASGVAFSYNEQFFGPGTRLTVL.

This clonotype showed up just a few times. The V call is TRBV6-5, the J call TRBJ2-1, with 12 positions matching TRBD2. CDR1 is MNHEY and CDR2 is SVGAGI in the germline V gene. The CDR3 spans 16 residues. The V segment lost 4 bases and the J segment 0 bases; nucleotides outside the gene matches: 1. CDR3 sequence: CASSLGLAGSYNEQFF. DNA of the CDR3: TGTGCCAGCAGTTTGGGACTAGCGGGCTCCTACAATGAGCAGTTCTTC.

The V and J genes are TRBV10-3 and TRBJ1-2; D gene ambiguous. The V and J ends lost 0 bases and 8 bases respectively, with 7 bases between them. The CDR3 spans 12 residues. Germline CDR1 reads ENHRY; CDR2 reads SYGVKD. The CDR3 is CAISESLEGYTF. In DNA form, the CDR3 reads TGTGCCATCAGTGAGTCATTGGAGGGCTACACCTTC.

The J gene is TRBJ2-7, the V gene TRBV14; the D gene is possibly TRBD1 (5 bases). Germline CDR1 SGHDN, CDR2 FVKESK. V gave up 11 bases and J gave up 5 bases, with 22 bases separating them. The CDR3 runs 14 residues. As DNA, the CDR3 is TGTGCCGGGGCCCCCGGTAAACATCGCGACGAGCAGTACTTC. Translated: CAGAPGKHRDEQYF.

The chain recombines TRBV20-1 with TRBJ2-1, with D perhaps matching TRBD2 (5 bases). V lost 0 bases to trimming and J lost 7 bases, with 16 bases between them. Per germline, CDR1 DFQATT and CDR2 SNEGSKA (reference sequence). The CDR3 loop spans 15 amino acids. CDR3 in amino acids: CSARDKSERRNEQFF. The CDR3 coding sequence is TGCAGTGCTAGAGATAAATCAGAGAGGAGGAATGAGCAGTTCTTC.

The sample holds a few counts of this clonotype. V is TRBV12-3 or TRBV12-4 and J is TRBJ2-2, with a weak D call TRBD2 (6 bases). This CDR3 has 13 residues. The V gene lost 5 bases and the J gene lost 5 bases, with 9 bases spanning the gap. DNA of the CDR3: TGTGCCAGCAGTCGACTAGTAACCGGGGAGCTGTTTTTT. Its protein is CASSRLVTGELFF.

DNA of the CDR3: TGTGCCAGCAGCGCCCGGGGGCGATCCGGGGAGCTGTTTTTT. Residues: CASSARGRSGELFF. J is TRBJ2-2 and V is TRBV7-2, with D perhaps being TRBD1 or TRBD2 (6 bases each). CDR1 and CDR2 (germline): SGHTA, FQGNSA. Trimming took 5 bases from V and 6 from J, leaving 13 bases between them. CDR3 length: 14 amino acids.

Only a few counts were recorded for this clonotype. The chain employs TRBV19 and TRBJ2-7; D gene unclear. The CDR3 sequence is 14 residues long. V lost 5 bases, J lost 3 bases, and 14 bases lay in between. Germline V gene lookup returns CDR1 LNHDA and CDR2 SQIVND (reference sequence). CDR3 residues: CASSWTAESYEQYF. For the CDR3, the DNA is TGTGCCAGTAGTTGGACCGCCGAGAGCTACGAGCAGTACTTC.